The rows below give T cell receptor beta chains drawn from one sample of a study of T cell changes during pregnancy in multiple sclerosis. This table comes from immunoSEQ multiplex PCR, and its TCRdb copy is limited to in-frame clones, with some not included. The sample carries around 70,000 clones, 85% to 95% recorded once. The input for sequencing was peripheral blood, taken before pregnancy. The source of these receptors is a female donor with multiple sclerosis, enrolled in a pregnancy study. Each CDR3 is given with its conserved first and last residue. D genes are given only for firm matches. The size entry is marked missing in some rows and otherwise reads once, few, many or a size class.

abundance | d_gene | j_gene | v_gene | CDR3nt | CDR3aa
NA | TRBD1 | TRBJ2-5 | TRBV6-1 | TGTGCCAGCAGTGAAGCGGGAAGACCCAGGGGGAAAGAGACCCAGTACTTC | CASSEAGRPRGKETQYF
once | TRBD2 | TRBJ2-7 | TRBV18 | TGTGCCAGCTCACCATTACTAGCCACGCGGGGGGACGAGCAGTACTTC | CASSPLLATRGDEQYF
NA | TRBD1 | TRBJ1-2 | TRBV7-9 | TGTGCCAGCAGCCCTGGACAGGCGGCCTATGGCTACACCTTC | CASSPGQAAYGYTF
NA | TRBD2 | TRBJ2-7 | TRBV9 | TGTGCCAGCGAAAAAAGGACTAGCGGGAGCTACGAGCAGTACTTC | CASEKRTSGSYEQYF
NA | TRBD2 | TRBJ2-3 | TRBV4-3 | TGCGCCAGCAGCCGCCGACTAGCGGGAGGGCCAGAGGATACGCAGTATTTT | CASSRRLAGGPEDTQYF
NA | TRBD2 | TRBJ2-3 | TRBV11-3 | TGTGCCAGCAGCCAACAAACTAGCGGGAGGTCAGATACGCAGTATTTT | CASSQQTSGRSDTQYF
NA | NA | TRBJ2-2 | TRBV29-1 | TGCAGCGTGCTAAAACGGAACACCGGGGAGCTGTTTTTT | CSVLKRNTGELFF
NA | TRBD2 | TRBJ2-2 | TRBV13 | TGTGCCAGCAGCTCTTACCTACCGGGAGGGCCTATAGGCACCGGGGAGCTGTTTTTT | CASSSYLPGGPIGTGELFF
NA | TRBD1 | TRBJ2-7 | TRBV27 | TGTGCCAGCAGCATCCGGACAGGGGGTACCTACGAGCAGTACTTC | CASSIRTGGTYEQYF
NA | TRBD2 | TRBJ2-2 | TRBV19 | TGTGCCAGTACTAAACTAGCGGGAGGACCGGGGGTCGGGGAGCTGTTTTTT | CASTKLAGGPGVGELFF
NA | TRBD2 | TRBJ2-5 | TRBV4-1 | TGCGCCAGCAGCCAACTAGCGGGAGAAGAGACCCAGTACTTC | CASSQLAGEETQYF
NA | TRBD2 | TRBJ2-3 | TRBV6-6 | TGTGCCAGCAGGGAAAGGACTAGCGGGACCGATACGCAGTATTTT | CASRERTSGTDTQYF
once | NA | TRBJ1-1 | TRBV27 | TGTGCCAGCAGTTCCGCGACAGTGGCGAACACTGAAGCTTTCTTT | CASSSATVANTEAFF
NA | TRBD2 | TRBJ2-1 | TRBV7-2 | TGTGCCAGCAGCTTAGCGGGAGGGCCTAATGAGCAGTTCTTC | CASSLAGGPNEQFF
NA | TRBD2 | TRBJ2-1 | TRBV2 | TGTGCCAGCAGTGATCTTGGACTAGCAAGGGAGCAGTTCTTC | CASSDLGLAREQFF
NA | TRBD2 | TRBJ2-1 | TRBV5-1 | TGCGCCAGCAGCTTGGGACTAGCGGGCGAGCAGTTCTTC | CASSLGLAGEQFF
NA | TRBD1 | TRBJ1-2 | TRBV6-5 | TGTGCCAGCAGTTACGTGGGACAGGGGCCTGGCTACACCTTC | CASSYVGQGPGYTF
NA | NA | TRBJ2-1 | TRBV27 | TGTGCCAGCAGTTTATTAGTAGCCGACAATGAGCAGTTCTTC | CASSLLVADNEQFF
NA | TRBD1 | TRBJ2-5 | TRBV11-2 | TGTGCCAGCAGCTTAGGCGACAGGGGCCAAGAGACCCAGTACTTC | CASSLGDRGQETQYF
NA | NA | TRBJ2-7 | TRBV7-8 | TGTGCCAGCAGCCCGACTGCGGTTCTGAGGGAGCAGTACTTC | CASSPTAVLREQYF
NA | NA | TRBJ2-4 | TRBV5-6 | TGTGCCAGCAGCTTGGGGGCTGGGCTAGCCAAAAACATTCAGTACTTC | CASSLGAGLAKNIQYF
NA | NA | TRBJ2-2 | TRBV7-9 | TGTGCCAGCAGCTCCCCCCGGGACACCGCGAACACCGGGGAGCTGTTTTTT | CASSSPRDTANTGELFF
NA | NA | TRBJ2-4 | TRBV4-2 | TGTGCCAGCAGCCAAGAATCCAGCCGCTCGGTCCCTCGGTCCGCGGGAAACATTCAGTACTTC | CASSQESSRSVPRSAGNIQYF
NA | NA | TRBJ1-1 | TRBV4-3 | TGCGCCAGCAGCCGCAAGCCGAACACTGAAGCTTTCTTT | CASSRKPNTEAFF
few | NA | TRBJ1-5 | TRBV21-1 | TGTGCCAGCAGCAAGGGAACAGGGATTATCAATCAGCCCCAGCATTTT | CASSKGTGIINQPQHF
NA | TRBD1 | TRBJ1-5 | TRBV5-1 | TGCGCCAGCAGGAGGGGGACAGGGGACAATCAGCCCCAGCATTTT | CASRRGTGDNQPQHF